This paragraph reports one T cell receptor (beta chain). In its sample, this clone was seen a few times. The antigen it binds to is not known. Base qualities are not at hand, and no much larger clone is one base apart. For CDR1 and CDR2, the germline V gene lists KGHSH and LQKENI. Reading from cysteine to phenylalanine, the CDR3 counts 15 amino acids. Here the CDR3 DNA is all that survives: 45 bases in frame from base 1. V sheds 2 bases and J sheds 1 base, leaving 10 bases between their ends. Read against the paper, the sample's time point label means: week 5, during vaccination. A 20-mer mutant IDH1 peptide at 300 micrograms in Montanide made up each vaccine dose, which was injected subcutaneously together with topical imiquimod. Newly diagnosed WHO grade 3 or 4 IDH1-mutant astrocytomas showing loss of nuclear ATRX were present in the donors. The samples were drawn from NOA16, a multicentre, single-arm, open-label phase I trial in Germany that tested a mutant IDH1 peptide vaccine in humans for the first time. The DNeasy Blood and Tissue Kit was used to extract genomic DNA from EDTA blood for TCRB sequencing.

This entry comes from a study of a mutant IDH1 vaccine in newly diagnosed glioma (TCRdb year 2021). In the study overall: Patients received eight vaccinations in weeks 1, 3, 5, 7, 11, 15, 19 and 23, corresponding to visits V03 through V10. In the chemotherapy-containing groups, vaccination started alongside temozolomide cycles, whereas in patients who had radiotherapy alone it started 4-6 weeks after radiotherapy. Of the 32 patients who were treated, about 62% were male and roughly 38% were female, and the mean age was about 37 years. Before enrollment, most patients had been given radiochemotherapy with temozolomide as standard therapy, while the rest had received either radiotherapy alone or temozolomide alone. Peripheral blood was drawn at six visits: V03 (baseline), V05, V07, V10, V12 and V13. For exploratory analyses, approximately 25 treated patients had longitudinal TCRB deep sequencing done wherever samples were available. What the study reported, not specific to this receptor: Vaccine-induced immune responses across multiple MHC alleles were detected in around 92% of patients. It was noted by the authors that analyses of patient blood samples could not be reproduced owing to sample limitations. PBMC samples for TCRB deep sequencing were selected based on availability. Pseudoprogression appeared unrelated to alterations in the top peripheral T cell clonotypes detected by TCRB sequencing.

The library came from the immunoSEQ multiplex PCR assay. Rearranged TCR beta chain sequences were amplified with the hsTCRB Kit following the manufacturer's protocol. An Illumina MiSeq was used to sequence the TCRB libraries. Per the source publication's procedure: The proprietary platform of the kit vendor was used for demultiplexing, trimming and gene mapping. The table was pulled from immuneACCESS by TCRdb, which kept in-frame rearrangements only. Such tables lose some clones; where checked, under half of the loss comes from unresolved V genes, and the rest has no known cause. D and trimming were read from the DNA, whereas the V and J calls and clone size are those reported in that table. The table for this sample lists about 25,000 clones; approximately 80% of them were counted only once. Roughly a tenth of the sample goes to the ten largest clones.

The chain is encoded by TRBV18 joined to TRBJ2-3; TRBD1 is a possible D gene, resting on 5 matching bases. This TCR was recovered from a man aged 35 to 55 with glioma. Sample: PBMCs, taken from a glioma patient whose treatment included an IDH1 peptide vaccine. The CDR3 protein is CASSPLQGRTDTQYF. DNA sequence: TGTGCCAGCTCACCATTGCAGGGCCGCACAGATACGCAGTATTTT.